The clone carrying this T cell receptor (beta chain) was seen many times. These data belong to a study of T cells after yellow fever vaccination. V was trimmed by 4 bases and J by 2 bases, leaving 9 bases between them. Germline V lookup: CDR1 SGHTA, CDR2 FQGNSA. The CDR3 is 13 residues long. TCRdb re-called the 5' RACE reads with MiXCR, one entry per CDR3 protein. This sample has more than 200,000 distinct CDR3 sequences, with roughly 3.7% found just once. Sequenced here: PBMCs, sampled 15 days after the yellow fever booster vaccination. The source is a man aged 18-30 years who received the YFV17D yellow fever vaccine. The chain carries TRBV7-2 and TRBJ2-7, with TRBD1 as a possible D gene (5 bases). The CDR3 region is CASSSRVTYEQYF. The DNA for the CDR3 is TGTGCCAGCAGCTCCAGGGTAACCTACGAGCAGTACTTC.